These T cell receptor beta chains were read from a single sample in a study of HIV-infected patients and healthy controls. TCRdb itself ran the 5' RACE reads through MiXCR, one entry per CDR3 protein. The sample yields 9,900 or so distinct CDR3 sequences, around 5.2% seen once. The sample consisted of blood, taken before antiretroviral therapy. All receptors derive from an adult with HIV infection. Both conserved end residues are part of each CDR3. The order of the fields is J gene, CDR3 length, V gene, D gene, clone size, CDR3 DNA, CDR3 protein. D genes are given only for firm matches. Size is stated as once, few, many or a size class.

>TRBJ2-7|13|TRBV20-1|-|many
TGCAGTGCCCCCACGGGCAGCTCCTACGAGCAGTACTTC
CSAPTGSSYEQYF
>TRBJ2-5|15|TRBV7-9|TRBD1|many
TGTGCCAGCAGCCGGCTCCTGTACAGGGGGGAGACCCAGTACTTC
CASSRLLYRGETQYF
>TRBJ2-4|13|TRBV7-7|-|many
TGTGCTAGCAGCCCGACCAATACAGGGATTCAGTACTTC
CASSPTNTGIQYF
>TRBJ2-5|17|TRBV7-8|TRBD2|many
TGTGCCAGCAGCTCTTCACTAGCGGGGGGTCCGGAAGAGACCCAGTACTTC
CASSSSLAGGPEETQYF
>TRBJ1-1|13|TRBV7-9|-|many
TGTGCCAGCAGCTTAGCAGGGACCACTGAAGCTTTCTTT
CASSLAGTTEAFF
>TRBJ1-1|12|TRBV12-5|-|many
TGTGCTAGTGGTTTGGCGCACACTGAAGCTTTCTTT
CASGLAHTEAFF
>TRBJ2-7|13|TRBV5-5|-|medium-sized
TGTGCCAGCACCCTCAGGGGTTCCTACGAGCAGTACTTC
CASTLRGSYEQYF
>TRBJ2-5|14|TRBV7-9|-|many
TGTGCCAGCAGGAAACAGGGTTACCAAGAGACCCAGTACTTC
CASRKQGYQETQYF
>TRBJ2-1|16|TRBV30|TRBD2|many
TGTGCCTGGAGTGTAGGGTCTAGCGGGGCATACAATGAGCAGTTCTTC
CAWSVGSSGAYNEQFF
>TRBJ2-7|11|TRBV29-1|-|many
TGCAGCGTTGGGGGTTTCTACGAGCAGTACTTC
CSVGGFYEQYF
>TRBJ2-7|12|TRBV19|TRBD2|many
TGTGCCACTATAGCGGGAGCGGGTGAGCAGTACTTC
CATIAGAGEQYF
>TRBJ2-7|15|TRBV12-3/TRBV12-4|TRBD2|many
TGTGCCAGCAGTTTAGCGGCGGGGGGCCTCCCGGTATCGTACTTC
CASSLAAGGLPVSYF
>TRBJ2-7|15|TRBV10-3|TRBD2|many
TGTGCCATCAGTGAGTTATTAGCGGGCGGCTACGAGCAGTACTTC
CAISELLAGGYEQYF
>TRBJ1-1|15|TRBV12-3/TRBV12-4|TRBD1|many
TGTGCCAGCAGGTCGCCCAAGGGACAGGGCGCTGAAGCTTTCTTT
CASRSPKGQGAEAFF
>TRBJ2-7|15|TRBV3-1|-|many
TGTGCCAGCAGCCAAGAGCGAGGGGAACTGAGCGAGCAGTACTTC
CASSQERGELSEQYF
>TRBJ1-5|14|TRBV6-1|-|many
TGTGCCAGCAGTGAATCTATAGGCGCGGAGCCCCAGCATTTT
CASSESIGAEPQHF
>TRBJ2-6|14|TRBV12-3/TRBV12-4|-|many
TGTGCCAGCTCACTAAGCTCTGGGGCCAACGTCCTGACTTTC
CASSLSSGANVLTF
>TRBJ1-1|14|TRBV3-1|-|many
TGTGCCAGCAGCCGGGAGACCTCGGGGACTGAAGCTTTCTTT
CASSRETSGTEAFF
>TRBJ2-1|13|TRBV20-1|TRBD2|many
TGCAGTGCCGAAGGACTAGCGTGGAATGAGCAGTTCTTC
CSAEGLAWNEQFF
>TRBJ1-1|17|TRBV3-1|-|medium-sized
TGTGCCAGCAGCCAAGATCTTCCTGCCCCTATGAACACTGAAGCTTTCTTT
CASSQDLPAPMNTEAFF
>TRBJ2-2|13|TRBV7-9|-|many
TGTGCCAGCAGTTTCGCCGGCACCGGGGAGCTGTTTTTT
CASSFAGTGELFF
>TRBJ1-1|15|TRBV14|-|many
TGTGCCAGCAGCCAAGTCCCCCGGGACTACACTGAAGCTTTCTTT
CASSQVPRDYTEAFF